The T cell receptor beta chain described here comes from a study of shared clonotypes between healthy human individuals. As for the study in general: The study enrolled a couple of women and three men aged 18 to 49. Study-wide results and caveats: Few donors limited the genetic and exposure-history diversity represented.

There are 15 residues in the CDR3. The V gene lost 8 bases and the J gene lost 1 base, with 14 bases spanning the gap. Germline V CDR1 and CDR2: LNHDA, SQIVND (reference sequence). Assay execution proceeded at the deep level. What was sequenced on ten immunoSEQ deep assay plates was unsorted PBMC DNA. Data came from immunoSEQ multiplex PCR; TCRdb stores just in-frame clones and leaves some out. Of some 450,000 clones detected, about 74% appear once; the ten largest clones hold approximately 12%. Of note for this clone: Its matching antigen is unknown.

The sequenced material came from PBMCs. The receptor was isolated from a woman aged 40-49 years in good health. Some clones in this sample may be carry-over from other donors' samples. The chain is built from TRBV19 and TRBJ2-2, with D perhaps TRBD2 (5 bases). The CDR3 bases are TGTGCCAGTGGGCCCGGGGTGTGGAACACCGGGGAGCTGTTTTTT. Translation: CASGPGVWNTGELFF.